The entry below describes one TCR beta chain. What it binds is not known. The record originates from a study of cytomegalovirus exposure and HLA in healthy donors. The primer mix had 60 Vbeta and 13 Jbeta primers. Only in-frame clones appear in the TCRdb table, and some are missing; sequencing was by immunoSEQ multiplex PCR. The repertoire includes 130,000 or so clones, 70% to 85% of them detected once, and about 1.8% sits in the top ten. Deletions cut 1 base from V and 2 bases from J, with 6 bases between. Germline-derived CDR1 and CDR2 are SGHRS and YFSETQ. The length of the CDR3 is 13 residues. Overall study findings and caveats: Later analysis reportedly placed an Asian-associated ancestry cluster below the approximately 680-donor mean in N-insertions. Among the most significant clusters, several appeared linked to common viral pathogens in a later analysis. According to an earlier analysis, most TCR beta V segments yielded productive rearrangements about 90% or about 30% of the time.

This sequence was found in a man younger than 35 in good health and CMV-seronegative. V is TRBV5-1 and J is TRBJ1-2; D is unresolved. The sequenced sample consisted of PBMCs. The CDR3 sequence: CASSLTENYGYTF. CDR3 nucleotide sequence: TGCGCCAGCAGCTTGACAGAAAACTATGGCTACACCTTC. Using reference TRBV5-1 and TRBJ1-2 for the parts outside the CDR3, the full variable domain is KAGVTQTPRYLIKTRGQQVTLSCSPISGHRSVSWYQQTPGQGLQFLFEYFSETQRNKGNFPGRFSGRQFSNSRSEMNVSTLELGDSALYLCASSLTENYGYTFGSGTRLTVV.